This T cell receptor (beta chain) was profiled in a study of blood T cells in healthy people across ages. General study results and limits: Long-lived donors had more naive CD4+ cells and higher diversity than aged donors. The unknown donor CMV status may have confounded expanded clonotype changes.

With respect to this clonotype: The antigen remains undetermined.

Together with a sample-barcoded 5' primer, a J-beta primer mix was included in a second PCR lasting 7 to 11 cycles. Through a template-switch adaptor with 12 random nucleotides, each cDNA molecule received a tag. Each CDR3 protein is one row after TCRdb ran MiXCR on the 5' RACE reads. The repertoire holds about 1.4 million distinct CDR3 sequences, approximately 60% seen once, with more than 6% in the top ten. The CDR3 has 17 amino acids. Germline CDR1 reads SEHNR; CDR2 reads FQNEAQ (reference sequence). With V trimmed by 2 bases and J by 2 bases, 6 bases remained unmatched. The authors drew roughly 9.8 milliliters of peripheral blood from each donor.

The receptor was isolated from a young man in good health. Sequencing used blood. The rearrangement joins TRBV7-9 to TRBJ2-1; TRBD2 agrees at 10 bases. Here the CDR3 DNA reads TGTGCCAGCAGCTTACTTCCCGGGACTAGCGCCTACAATGAGCAGTTCTTC. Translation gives CASSLLPGTSAYNEQFF.